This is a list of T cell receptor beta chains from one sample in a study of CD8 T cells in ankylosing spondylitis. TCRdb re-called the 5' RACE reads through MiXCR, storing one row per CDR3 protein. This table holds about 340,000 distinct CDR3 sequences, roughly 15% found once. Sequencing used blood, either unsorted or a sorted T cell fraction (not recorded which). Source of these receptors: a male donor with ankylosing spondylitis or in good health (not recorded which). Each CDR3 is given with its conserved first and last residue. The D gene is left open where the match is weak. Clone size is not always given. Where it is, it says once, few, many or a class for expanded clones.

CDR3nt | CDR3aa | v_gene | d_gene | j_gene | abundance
TGTGCCAGCAGCCCCAGCGGGGGACAGGGGCGCACTGAAGCTTTCTTT | CASSPSGGQGRTEAFF | TRBV7-9 | TRBD1 | TRBJ1-1 | NA
TGTGCCACCAGTGACCCTAACCTCGATGAGCAGTTCTTC | CATSDPNLDEQFF | TRBV24-1 | NA | TRBJ2-1 | few
TGTGCCATCAGTGGCAGGGTAGCCGGGGAGCTGTTTTTT | CAISGRVAGELFF | TRBV10-3 | NA | TRBJ2-2 | few
TGCGCCAGCAGCCCCCAGGGAAGCTTGGCCGGGGAGCTGTTTTTT | CASSPQGSLAGELFF | TRBV5-1 | NA | TRBJ2-2 | few
TGCGCCAGCAGCTTGGGACAGGGGGCACGGGAGCAGTTCTTC | CASSLGQGAREQFF | TRBV5-1 | TRBD1 | TRBJ2-1 | NA
TGTGCCATCAGTGAGTCCAGCGGCTCCTACGAGCAGTACTTC | CAISESSGSYEQYF | TRBV10-3 | NA | TRBJ2-7 | few
TGTGCCAGCGGGCGCGCGGATTACTCCTACGAGCAGTACTTC | CASGRADYSYEQYF | TRBV19 | NA | TRBJ2-7 | NA
TGTGCCAGCAGCTTTCGGGGAGCCAAAAACATTCAGTACTTC | CASSFRGAKNIQYF | TRBV3-1 | NA | TRBJ2-4 | NA
TGTGCCAGCAGCTTTAACAGGGTGGCAGAGACCCAGTACTTC | CASSFNRVAETQYF | TRBV11-2 | NA | TRBJ2-5 | NA
TGTGCCAGCAGCGTAACCGGTCACAGGGATGACTATGGCTACACCTTC | CASSVTGHRDDYGYTF | TRBV9 | NA | TRBJ1-2 | NA
TGCGCCAGCAGCCAAGATTCAGGGGGGAACACTGAAGCTTTCTTT | CASSQDSGGNTEAFF | TRBV4-1 | TRBD1 | TRBJ1-1 | few
TGCGCCAGCAGCCAAGAGGGAGTTCAGAGTTCCCCAGATACGCAGTATTTT | CASSQEGVQSSPDTQYF | TRBV4-1 | NA | TRBJ2-3 | NA
TGTGCCTGGAGTGGACAGGGGGGTTCACCCCTCCACTTT | CAWSGQGGSPLHF | TRBV30 | TRBD1 | TRBJ1-6 | few
TGCGCCAGCAGCCAAGGGACTAGCGGGGATTTCTCCTACGAGCAGTACTTC | CASSQGTSGDFSYEQYF | TRBV4-1 | TRBD2 | TRBJ2-7 | NA
TGTGCCAGCAGCTTAGAGAGGACAGTTGAGACCCAGTACTTC | CASSLERTVETQYF | TRBV7-9 | NA | TRBJ2-5 | few
TGTGCCAGCAGCGTAGTTGATGGAAACACCATATATTTT | CASSVVDGNTIYF | TRBV9 | NA | TRBJ1-3 | many
TGTGCCAGCAGCTTGGGGACGGGACTCGGCGGCTATGGCTACACCTTC | CASSLGTGLGGYGYTF | TRBV5-5 | NA | TRBJ1-2 | many
TGTGCCACCAGCAGTGGACTAGCGTCCTACGAGCAGTACTTC | CATSSGLASYEQYF | TRBV15 | TRBD2 | TRBJ2-7 | NA
TGTGCCAGCAGCTCGCTGGGACAGGGAAACAATGAGCAGTTCTTC | CASSSLGQGNNEQFF | TRBV7-9 | TRBD1 | TRBJ2-1 | few
TGCGCCAGCAGCTTGTATAGCGGGGTTTCCTACAATGAGCAGTTCTTC | CASSLYSGVSYNEQFF | TRBV5-1 | TRBD2 | TRBJ2-1 | many
TGTGCCAGCAGTCCGACGAACTATGGCTACACCTTC | CASSPTNYGYTF | TRBV12-3/TRBV12-4 | NA | TRBJ1-2 | NA
TGTGCCAGCAGCCCCCCCGGGGGGACAGCACCGAAGGAGACCCAGTACTTC | CASSPPGGTAPKETQYF | TRBV5-6 | NA | TRBJ2-5 | NA
TGTGCCAGTAGTCCCTTGGATCGGTTTGGACTGTTTTTT | CASSPLDRFGLFF | TRBV19 | NA | TRBJ1-4 | NA
TGTGCCAGCAGTCCTACTACTAGCGTAGGAGAGACCCAGTACTTC | CASSPTTSVGETQYF | TRBV2 | TRBD2 | TRBJ2-5 | NA
TGTGCCAGCAGCGTAGTAAGAACCTCCTGGGGCACAGATACGCAGTATTTT | CASSVVRTSWGTDTQYF | TRBV9 | NA | TRBJ2-3 | NA
TGCGCCAGCAGCTCCCAAGGGGAGGGGGCAAATACGCAGTATTTT | CASSSQGEGANTQYF | TRBV5-1 | NA | TRBJ2-3 | NA
TGTGCCAGCAGCGACCTTGGGCAGACCCAGTACTTC | CASSDLGQTQYF | TRBV7-2 | NA | TRBJ2-5 | NA
TGTGCCAGCTCACCAGAGGCAGCTTCAGTGGCCCAGTACTTC | CASSPEAASVAQYF | TRBV18 | NA | TRBJ2-5 | NA
TGCGCCAGCAGCCGTGGGGCGGACACCGGGGAGCTGTTTTTT | CASSRGADTGELFF | TRBV5-1 | NA | TRBJ2-2 | NA
TGTGCCAGCAGTGAGGTGGGAGACACTGAAGCTTTCTTT | CASSEVGDTEAFF | TRBV2 | NA | TRBJ1-1 | NA
TGCGCCAGCAGCTTTACAACACAACCCGGCACCGGGGAGCTGTTTTTT | CASSFTTQPGTGELFF | TRBV5-1 | NA | TRBJ2-2 | NA
TGTGCCAGCAGTTTGATGGGTAACTATGGCTACACCTTC | CASSLMGNYGYTF | TRBV12-3/TRBV12-4 | NA | TRBJ1-2 | few
TGTGCCAGCGGCTTTGGGGTGGAAGATACGCAGTATTTT | CASGFGVEDTQYF | TRBV3-1 | NA | TRBJ2-3 | few
TGCGCCAGCAGCCTTCAGGACGACTCCTACGAGCAGTACTTC | CASSLQDDSYEQYF | TRBV5-1 | NA | TRBJ2-7 | NA
TGTGCCAGCAGTCCCCGGGGGGACTACAATGAGCAGTTCTTC | CASSPRGDYNEQFF | TRBV6-1 | TRBD2 | TRBJ2-1 | few
TGTGCCAGCAGCTTAGGGACCGGGACAAGTGGGAAAAACATTCAGTACTTC | CASSLGTGTSGKNIQYF | TRBV7-2 | NA | TRBJ2-4 | NA
TGTGCCAGCAGCTTGGTTAGCGGGGGTGGCTCCTACGAGCAGTACTTC | CASSLVSGGGSYEQYF | TRBV12-3/TRBV12-4 | TRBD2 | TRBJ2-7 | NA
TGTGCCAGCAGCGACGGGACTAGCGGGGGCCTTCAAGAGACCCAGTACTTC | CASSDGTSGGLQETQYF | TRBV9 | TRBD2 | TRBJ2-5 | few
TGTGCCAGCAGCAGAGGGACAGCTATGAGCAATGAGCAGTTCTTC | CASSRGTAMSNEQFF | TRBV5-5 | TRBD1 | TRBJ2-1 | few